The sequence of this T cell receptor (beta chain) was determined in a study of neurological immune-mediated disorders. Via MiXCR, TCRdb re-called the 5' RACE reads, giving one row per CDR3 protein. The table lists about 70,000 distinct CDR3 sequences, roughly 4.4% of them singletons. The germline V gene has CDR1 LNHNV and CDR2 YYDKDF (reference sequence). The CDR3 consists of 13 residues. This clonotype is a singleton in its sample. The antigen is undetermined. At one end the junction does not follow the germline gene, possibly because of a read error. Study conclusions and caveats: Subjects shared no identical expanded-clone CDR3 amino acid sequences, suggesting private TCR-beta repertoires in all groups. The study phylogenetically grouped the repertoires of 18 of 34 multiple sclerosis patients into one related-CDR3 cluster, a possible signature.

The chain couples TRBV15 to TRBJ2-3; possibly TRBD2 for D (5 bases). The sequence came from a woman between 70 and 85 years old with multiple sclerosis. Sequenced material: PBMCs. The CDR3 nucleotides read TGTGCCACCAGCCAAACTAGTTTTGATAAGCAGTATTTT. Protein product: CATSQTSFDKQYF. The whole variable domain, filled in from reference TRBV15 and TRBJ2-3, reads DAMVIQNPRYQVTQFGKPVTLSCSQTLNHNVMYWYQQKSSQAPKLLFHYYDKDFNNEADTPDNFQSRRPNTSFCFLDIRSPGLGDTAMYLCATSQTSFDKQYFGPGTRLTVL.